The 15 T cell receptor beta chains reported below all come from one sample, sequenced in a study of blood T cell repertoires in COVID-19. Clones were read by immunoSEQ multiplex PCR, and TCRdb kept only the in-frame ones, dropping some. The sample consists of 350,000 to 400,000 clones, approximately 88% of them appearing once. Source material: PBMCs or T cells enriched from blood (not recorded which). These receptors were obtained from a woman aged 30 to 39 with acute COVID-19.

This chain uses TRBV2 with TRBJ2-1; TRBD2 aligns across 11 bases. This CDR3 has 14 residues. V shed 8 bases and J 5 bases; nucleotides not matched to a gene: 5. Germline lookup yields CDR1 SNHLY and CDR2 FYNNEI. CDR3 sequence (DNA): TGTGCCAGCTTGGGACTAGCGGACCACAATGAGCAGTTCTTC. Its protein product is CASLGLADHNEQFF. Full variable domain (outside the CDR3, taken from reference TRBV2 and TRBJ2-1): EPEVTQTPSHQVTQMGQEVILRCVPISNHLYFYWYRQILGQKVEFLVSFYNNEISEKSEIFDDQFSVERPDGSNFTLKIRSTKLEDSAMYFCASLGLADHNEQFFGPGTRLTVL.

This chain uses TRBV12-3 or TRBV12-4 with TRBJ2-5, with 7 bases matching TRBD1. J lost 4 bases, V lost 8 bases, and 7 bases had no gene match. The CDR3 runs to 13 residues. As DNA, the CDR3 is TGTGCCAGCGGTTACAGGGGCGGAGAGACCCAGTACTTC. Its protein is CASGYRGGETQYF.

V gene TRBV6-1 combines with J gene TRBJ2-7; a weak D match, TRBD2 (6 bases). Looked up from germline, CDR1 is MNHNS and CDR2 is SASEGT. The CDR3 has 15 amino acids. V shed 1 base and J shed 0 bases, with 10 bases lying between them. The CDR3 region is CASSEEIGGSYEQYF. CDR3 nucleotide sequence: TGTGCCAGCAGTGAAGAAATCGGGGGCTCCTACGAGCAGTACTTC.

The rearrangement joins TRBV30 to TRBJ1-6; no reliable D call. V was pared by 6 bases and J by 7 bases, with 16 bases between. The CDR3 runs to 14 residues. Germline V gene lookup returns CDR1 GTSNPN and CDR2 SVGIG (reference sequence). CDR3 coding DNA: TGTGCCTGCCATGTCGAGGGCTCCAATTCACCCCTCCACTTT. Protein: CACHVEGSNSPLHF. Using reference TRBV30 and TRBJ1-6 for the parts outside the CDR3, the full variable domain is SQTIHQWPATLVQPVGSPLSLECTVEGTSNPNLYWYRQAAGRGLQLLFYSVGIGQISSEVPQNLSASRPQDRQFILSSKKLLLSDSGFYLCACHVEGSNSPLHFGNGTRLTVT.

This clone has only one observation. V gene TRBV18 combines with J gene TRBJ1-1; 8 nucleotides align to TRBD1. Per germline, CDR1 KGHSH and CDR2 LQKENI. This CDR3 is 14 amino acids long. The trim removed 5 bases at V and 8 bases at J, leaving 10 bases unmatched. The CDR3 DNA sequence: TGTGCCAGCTCAACCACGACAGGGGCGCTAGAAGCTTTCTTT. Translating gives CASSTTTGALEAFF.

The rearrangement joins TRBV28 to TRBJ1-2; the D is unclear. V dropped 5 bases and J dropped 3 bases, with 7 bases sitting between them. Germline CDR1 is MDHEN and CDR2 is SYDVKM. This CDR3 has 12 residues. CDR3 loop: CASSLSYYGYTF. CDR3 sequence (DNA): TGTGCCAGCAGTCTCTCGTACTATGGCTACACCTTC.

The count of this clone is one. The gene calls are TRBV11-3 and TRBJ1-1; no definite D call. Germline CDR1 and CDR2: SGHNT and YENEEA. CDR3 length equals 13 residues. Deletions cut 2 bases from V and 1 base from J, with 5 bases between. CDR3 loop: CASSLSGNTEAFF. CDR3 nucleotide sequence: TGTGCCAGCAGCTTATCGGGGAACACTGAAGCTTTCTTT.

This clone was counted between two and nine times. The DNA of the CDR3 is TGTGCCAGCAGTAGCGGACTAGTAGAGCAGTACTTC. This gives the protein CASSSGLVEQYF. J is TRBJ2-7 and V is TRBV28; 7 nucleotides align to TRBD2. Germline CDR1 reads MDHEN; CDR2 reads SYDVKM. V was pared by 5 bases and J by 7 bases, with 5 bases of the junction left unmatched. This CDR3 has 12 amino acids.

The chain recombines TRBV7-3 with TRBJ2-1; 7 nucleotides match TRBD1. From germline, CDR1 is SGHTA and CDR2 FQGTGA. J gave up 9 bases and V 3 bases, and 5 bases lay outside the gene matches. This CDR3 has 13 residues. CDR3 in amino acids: CASSFRRGFEQFF. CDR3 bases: TGTGCCAGCAGCTTTCGCAGGGGGTTTGAGCAGTTCTTC.

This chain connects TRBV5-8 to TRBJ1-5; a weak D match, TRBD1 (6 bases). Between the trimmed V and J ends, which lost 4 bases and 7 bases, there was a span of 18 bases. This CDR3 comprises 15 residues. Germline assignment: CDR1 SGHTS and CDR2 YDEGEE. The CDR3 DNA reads TGTGCCAGCAGCCGTTTCGGACAGCCTGGGCAGCCCCAGCATTTT. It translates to CASSRFGQPGQPQHF.

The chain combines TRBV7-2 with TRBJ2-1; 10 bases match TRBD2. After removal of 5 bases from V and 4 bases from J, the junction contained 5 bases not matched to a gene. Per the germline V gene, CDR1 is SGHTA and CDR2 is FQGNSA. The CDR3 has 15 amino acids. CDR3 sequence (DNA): TGTGCCAGCAGCAGCATAGCGGGGGGTTACAATGAGCAGTTCTTC. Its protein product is CASSSIAGGYNEQFF.

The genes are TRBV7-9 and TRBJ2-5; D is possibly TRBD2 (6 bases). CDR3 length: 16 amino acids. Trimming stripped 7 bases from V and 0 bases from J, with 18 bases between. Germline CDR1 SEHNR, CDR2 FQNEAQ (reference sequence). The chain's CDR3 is CASTLRGGVYQETQYF. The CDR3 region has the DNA TGTGCCAGCACCCTTCGGGGCGGGGTGTACCAAGAGACCCAGTACTTC.

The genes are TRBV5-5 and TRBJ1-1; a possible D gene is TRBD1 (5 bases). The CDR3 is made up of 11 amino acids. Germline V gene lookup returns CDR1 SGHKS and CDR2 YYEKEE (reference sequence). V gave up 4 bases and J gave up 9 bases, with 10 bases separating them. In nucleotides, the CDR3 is TGTGCCAGCAGCGTAGACAGAAAAGCTTTCTTT. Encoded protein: CASSVDRKAFF.

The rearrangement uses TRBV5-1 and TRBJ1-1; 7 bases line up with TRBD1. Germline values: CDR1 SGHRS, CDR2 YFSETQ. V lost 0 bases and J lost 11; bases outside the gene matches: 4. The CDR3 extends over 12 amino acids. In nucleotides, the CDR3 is TGCGCCAGCAGCTTGGGTGACAGGGTTGCTTTCTTT. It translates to CASSLGDRVAFF.

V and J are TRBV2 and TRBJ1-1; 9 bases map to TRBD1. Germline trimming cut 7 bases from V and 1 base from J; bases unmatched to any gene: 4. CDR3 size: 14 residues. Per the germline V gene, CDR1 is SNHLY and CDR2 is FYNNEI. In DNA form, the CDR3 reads TGTGCCAGCAAAAGGGACAGGGCGAACACTGAAGCTTTCTTT. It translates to CASKRDRANTEAFF.